This entry lists 20 T cell receptor beta chains sequenced from one sample in a study of identical twins' blood T cells. MiXCR, applied by TCRdb to the 5' RACE reads, yields one record per CDR3 protein. The sample holds 400,000 or so distinct CDR3 sequences, about 28% seen once. The sequenced material came from PBMCs. These TCRs come from a woman aged 18 to 55 in good health.

The chain carries TRBV29-1 and TRBJ2-3, with D perhaps TRBD2 (5 bases). Deletions cut 3 bases from V and 2 bases from J, with 9 bases between. CDR1 is SQVTM, CDR2 ANQGSEA, per germline. The CDR3 is 13 residues long. The CDR3 DNA follows: TGCAGCGTTGACGGTAGCGACACAGATACGCAGTATTTT. The encoded protein is CSVDGSDTDTQYF.

The chain carries TRBV27 and TRBJ2-7, with unresolved D. The CDR3 consists of 13 residues. CDR1 is MNHEY and CDR2 is SMNVEV in the germline V gene (reference sequence). The germline V and J ends were trimmed by 11 bases and 0 bases, with 14 bases remaining between them. The CDR3 spells CAGPLTNSYEQYF. DNA for the CDR3: TGTGCCGGCCCTCTGACAAACTCCTACGAGCAGTACTTC.

CDR3 region: CASSLAGGQETQYF. DNA of the CDR3: TGTGCCAGTTCACTAGCGGGGGGCCAAGAGACCCAGTACTTC. The genes are TRBV10-3 and TRBJ2-5, with 12 nucleotides matching TRBD2. V dropped 10 bases and J dropped 1; count of bases not matched to a gene: 4. Germline loops: CDR1 ENHRY, CDR2 SYGVKD. The CDR3 is 14 amino acids.

This clonotype was counted only a few times. The rearrangement uses TRBV29-1 and TRBJ1-4; a possible D gene is TRBD1 (5 bases). Germline-derived CDR1 and CDR2 are SQVTM and ANQGSEA. Deletions cut 0 bases from V and 4 bases from J, with 9 bases between. The CDR3 contains 14 residues. The DNA for the CDR3 is TGCAGCGTTGAAGAGGGGGGATATAATGAAAAACTGTTTTTT. Encoded protein: CSVEEGGYNEKLFF.

This clonotype was recorded at least ten times. The V gene is TRBV7-9, the J gene TRBJ1-1, with D unresolved. From germline, CDR1 is SEHNR and CDR2 FQNEAQ (reference sequence). The CDR3 has 13 amino acids. Trimming left V 4 bases short and J 1 base short, with 7 bases between. The CDR3 DNA follows: TGTGCCAGCAGCTCGCAGCAGAACACTGAAGCTTTCTTT. Its protein is CASSSQQNTEAFF. The complete variable domain, with remaining parts taken from reference TRBV7-9 and TRBJ1-1, reads DTGVSQNPRHKITKRGQNVTFRCDPISEHNRLYWYRQTLGQGPEFLTYFQNEAQLEKSRLLSDRFSAERPKGSFSTLEIQRTEQGDSAMYLCASSSQQNTEAFFGQGTRLTVV.

This clonotype appeared a few times. This sequence joins TRBV27 and TRBJ2-7; TRBD1 aligns across 7 bases. V was pared by 6 bases and J by 5 bases, with 1 base of the junction left unmatched. The CDR3 is 11 residues long. The germline V gene has CDR1 MNHEY and CDR2 SMNVEV (reference sequence). DNA of the CDR3: TGTGCCAGCAGACAGGGGAACGAGCAGTACTTC. It yields the protein CASRQGNEQYF.

About this clonotype itself: Being one base from a much bigger clone, this may be a read error. V is TRBV12-3 or TRBV12-4 and J is TRBJ1-1; D is possibly TRBD1 (6 bases). This CDR3 has 14 residues. In DNA, the CDR3 is TGTGCCAACAGTCCAGGGGCAAGGGGCACTGAAGCTTTCTTT. Translating gives CANSPGARGTEAFF.

This chain links TRBV2 with TRBJ1-2, with TRBD1 matching 8 bases. Germline lookup yields CDR1 SNHLY and CDR2 FYNNEI. This CDR3 is built from 13 residues. The junction had 6 bases not matched to a gene; V was cut back by 5 bases and J by 7 bases. DNA of the CDR3: TGTGCCAGCAGTTCGACAGGGGAGGTTGGCTACACCTTC. This translates into CASSSTGEVGYTF.

This clonotype was detected once. V gene TRBV18 combines with J gene TRBJ2-1; perhaps TRBD1 as D (6 bases). The CDR3 covers 13 residues. Trimming pared 8 bases from V and 8 bases from J, leaving 16 bases between. Germline loops: CDR1 KGHSH, CDR2 LQKENI. The DNA for the CDR3 is TGTGCCAGCCTAGGGAGTAACAGGGATGAGCAGTTCTTC. It encodes CASLGSNRDEQFF.

This clonotype has a handful of counts. The genes are TRBV12-5 and TRBJ1-1; no reliable D call. Germline CDR1 reads LGHNT; CDR2 reads FRNRAP. V was shortened by 3 bases and J by 0 bases, with 17 bases between the two germline ends. The CDR3 has 17 amino acids. CDR3: CASGFIIGLLLNTEAFF. As DNA, the CDR3 is TGTGCTAGTGGTTTTATTATCGGGCTCTTACTGAACACTGAAGCTTTCTTT.

The rearrangement uses TRBV2 and TRBJ1-3; D uncertain. This CDR3 region has 14 residues. The germline V and J ends were trimmed by 8 bases and 1 base, with 12 bases remaining between them. Germline CDR1 and CDR2: SNHLY and FYNNEI. The CDR3 bases are TGTGCCAGCCGACTGGACGGTTCTGGAAACACCATATATTTT. This encodes CASRLDGSGNTIYF.

The chain employs TRBV7-2 and TRBJ2-7; 9 nucleotides align to TRBD2. The CDR3 is 15 residues long. J gave up 2 bases and V 2 bases, and 4 bases lay outside the gene matches. Germline-derived CDR1 and CDR2 are SGHTA and FQGNSA. The DNA for the CDR3 is TGTGCCAGCAGCTTATCTAGCGGGACCGCCTACGAGCAGTACTTC. Translated: CASSLSSGTAYEQYF. The whole variable domain, filled in from reference TRBV7-2 and TRBJ2-7, reads GAGVSQSPSNKVTEKGKDVELRCDPISGHTALYWYRQSLGQGLEFLIYFQGNSAPDKSGLPSDRFSAERTGGSVSTLTIQRTQQEDSAVYLCASSLSSGTAYEQYFGPGTRLTVT.

This clonotype was picked up many times. The V gene is TRBV5-6, the J gene TRBJ1-5, with 7 bases that match TRBD1. The CDR3 extends over 15 amino acids. With V trimmed by 3 bases and J by 2 bases, 5 bases remained unmatched. Germline lookup yields CDR1 SGHDT and CDR2 YYEEEE. Here the CDR3 reads CASSSLGQGNQPQHF. The CDR3 DNA reads as TGTGCCAGCAGCTCCCTCGGACAGGGCAATCAGCCCCAGCATTTT.

This rearrangement joins TRBV20-1 to TRBJ2-3; 8 bases agree with TRBD2. CDR3 size: 16 residues. CDR1 is DFQATT and CDR2 is SNEGSKA in the germline V gene (reference sequence). J was trimmed by 3 bases and V by 6 bases; bases with no gene match: 14. CDR3 protein: CSAPPSGTSYTDTQYF. The CDR3 region has the DNA TGCAGTGCCCCTCCATCCGGGACTAGTTATACAGATACGCAGTATTTT.

The chain is built from TRBV29-1 and TRBJ1-1; the D is unclear. The CDR3 is 10 residues long. Trimming stripped 6 bases from V and 11 bases from J, with 13 bases between. The germline V gene encodes CDR1 SQVTM and CDR2 ANQGSEA. This CDR3 reads CSVSTEVAFF. CDR3 nucleotide sequence: TGCAGCGTCTCGACTGAGGTCGCTTTCTTT.

This clonotype was found a few times. The chain combines TRBV15 with TRBJ1-2; D gene ambiguous. The V end was cut by 1 base, the J end by 9 bases, with 9 bases between. This CDR3 has 12 residues. Germline V gene lookup returns CDR1 LNHNV and CDR2 YYDKDF (reference sequence). The CDR3 bases are TGTGCCACCAGCAGAGCGGGAGATAGCTACACCTTC. This translates into CATSRAGDSYTF. Drawing the rest from reference TRBV15 and TRBJ1-2, the complete variable domain is DAMVIQNPRYQVTQFGKPVTLSCSQTLNHNVMYWYQQKSSQAPKLLFHYYDKDFNNEADTPDNFQSRRPNTSFCFLDIRSPGLGDTAMYLCATSRAGDSYTFGSGTRLTVV.

This rearrangement joins TRBV9 to TRBJ1-5; no definite D call. V lost 0 bases and J 4 bases, leaving 8 bases between the germline ends. The CDR3 length is 14 residues. Looked up from germline, CDR1 is SGDLS and CDR2 is YYNGEE. The DNA of the CDR3 is TGTGCCAGCAGCGTAGGTCGTGAAAATCAGCCCCAGCATTTT. It translates to CASSVGRENQPQHF.

The rearrangement links TRBV10-2 to TRBJ2-7; the D is unclear. CDR3 length: 14 residues. Trimming stripped 3 bases from V and 0 bases from J, with 9 bases between. The germline V gene has CDR1 WSHSY and CDR2 SAAADI. CDR3: CASSEPGLSYEQYF. CDR3 sequence (DNA): TGCGCCAGCAGTGAACCGGGCCTCTCCTACGAGCAGTACTTC.

In the case of this clonotype: At one of its ends the junction is not consistent with the germline gene, which may arise from a read error. The chain uses TRBV5-1 and TRBJ1-1; the D is unclear. This CDR3 region has 16 residues. Germline CDR1 SGHRS, CDR2 YFSETQ. DNA for the CDR3: TGCGCCAGCAGCTTAGGTATGAAGGGATTGAACGCTGAAGCTTTCTTT. Its translation is CASSLGMKGLNAEAFF.

This clonotype has more than one count but fewer than ten. The V call is TRBV7-9, the J call TRBJ2-1; no definite D call. Trimming stripped 2 bases from V and 8 bases from J, with 4 bases between. The CDR3 runs to 11 residues. Germline V lookup: CDR1 SEHNR, CDR2 FQNEAQ (reference sequence). The CDR3 coding sequence is TGTGCCAGCAGCTTATACCATGAGCAGTTCTTC. It is translated as CASSLYHEQFF.